The rows below give T cell receptor beta chains drawn from one sample of a study of T cells in Graves' hyperthyroidism and ophthalmopathy. One entry per CDR3 protein, called by TCRdb with MiXCR from the multiplex PCR reads. This table has almost 600,000 distinct CDR3 sequences, just over 45% appearing once. The sequenced sample was peripheral blood or thyroid tissue (not recorded which). The receptors originated from a woman aged 18-30 years with Graves' hyperthyroidism. The CDR3 runs from the conserved cysteine through the conserved F or W. The order of the fields is CDR3 protein, V gene.

cdr3_aa: CASSSPGQGDEQYF; v_call: TRBV6-2/TRBV6-3
cdr3_aa: CACSASYINRGETQYF; v_call: TRBV12-3/TRBV12-4
cdr3_aa: CASTLGQDEQYF; v_call: TRBV2
cdr3_aa: CASSQASSGPYNEQFF; v_call: TRBV4-2
cdr3_aa: CASTFSGRDDTQYF; v_call: TRBV2
cdr3_aa: CSVRTTTSGADTQYF; v_call: TRBV29-1
cdr3_aa: CASLEDGNQPQHF; v_call: TRBV6-1
cdr3_aa: CASSYPRQGDTGELFF; v_call: TRBV6-5
cdr3_aa: CSAKGGAIGELFF; v_call: TRBV20-1
cdr3_aa: CASSPLAGLTDTQYF; v_call: TRBV7-9
cdr3_aa: CSATTSDEQYF; v_call: TRBV20-1
cdr3_aa: CASSRPGLSLAQYF; v_call: TRBV28
cdr3_aa: CASSQSFRVEQYF; v_call: TRBV7-2
cdr3_aa: CATSDKQGIDRAFF; v_call: TRBV24-1
cdr3_aa: CATTARGYSYEQYF; v_call: TRBV2
cdr3_aa: CASSQVVGFGELFF; v_call: TRBV3-1
cdr3_aa: CAVRGQGVTTEAFF; v_call: TRBV10-3
cdr3_aa: CASSSGTGGGKNIQYF; v_call: TRBV7-9
cdr3_aa: CASSLHGAGINQPQHF; v_call: TRBV7-3
cdr3_aa: CASSLGQATSGREGTQYF; v_call: TRBV7-2
cdr3_aa: CASSLAGASGYEQYF; v_call: TRBV5-1
cdr3_aa: CASSPGVEDTQYF; v_call: TRBV18